This entry lists 28 T cell receptor beta chains sequenced from one sample in a study of T-cell reconstitution after alpha-beta-depleted transplantation in children. TCRbeta library preparation incorporated unique molecular identifiers. TCRdb processed the PCR reads anew with MiXCR; each CDR3 protein has one entry. The sample lists about 490,000 distinct CDR3 sequences; roughly a tenth were seen once. The input for sequencing was PBMCs, taken before TCRalphabeta/CD19-depleted stem cell transplant. All receptors come from a child under 10 years old with inherited bone marrow failure, due to receive a stem cell transplant.

A word on this clonotype: One end of the junction does not line up with germline, which may come from a read error. The chain links TRBV20-1 to TRBJ2-1, with TRBD2 matching 12 bases. CDR1 and CDR2 (germline): DFQATT, SNEGSKA (reference sequence). CDR3 length: 17 amino acids. The CDR3 coding sequence is TGCTGTGCCCCGGGACTAGCGGGTAGGAGCTCCTACAATGAGCAGTTCTTC. Its translation: CCAPGLAGRSSYNEQFF.

Many counts were recorded for this clonotype. The chain has TRBV4-1 and TRBJ2-3; D is perhaps TRBD1 (5 bases). The germline V and J ends were trimmed by 1 base and 0 bases, with 14 bases remaining between them. This CDR3 region has 17 residues. Per germline, CDR1 MGHRA and CDR2 YSYEKL. The CDR3 DNA reads TGCGCCAGCAGCCAAGCCCCCTTTCAGGGTAGCACAGATACGCAGTATTTT. It specifies CASSQAPFQGSTDTQYF.

This clonotype was recorded many times. The chain recombines TRBV11-2 with TRBJ2-5, with 7 bases identical to TRBD1. CDR1 and CDR2 from the germline V gene are SGHAT and FQNNGV. The CDR3 spans 14 residues. V lost 5 bases and J lost 6; bases outside the gene matches: 9. CDR3 nucleotide sequence: TGTGCCAGCAGCCCGGGGACAGTCTGGAAGACCCAGTACTTC. Translating gives CASSPGTVWKTQYF.

This chain connects TRBV27 to TRBJ1-2; the match to TRBD1 covers 7 bases. The V and J ends lost 2 bases and 2 bases, in that order; junction bases with no gene match: 5. The germline V gene has CDR1 MNHEY and CDR2 SMNVEV (reference sequence). The length of the CDR3 is 15 residues. This CDR3 is CASSLTTGLNYGYTF. The DNA of the CDR3 is TGTGCCAGCAGTTTAACGACAGGGCTAAACTATGGCTACACCTTC.

This clonotype was counted at least ten times. The chain recombines TRBV21-1 with TRBJ1-3; the D segment call TRBD1 is taken from the table without a DNA check. TRBV21-1 is a pseudogene segment. This CDR3 is 17 amino acids long. This chain's CDR3 is CASSKIGRHHSGNTIYF. Written as DNA, the CDR3 is TGTGCCAGCAGCAAAATAGGGCGACACCACTCTGGAAACACCATATATTTT.

In its sample, this clonotype was seen many times. V is TRBV20-1 and J is TRBJ2-5; D is unclear. V shed 4 bases and J shed 2 bases, with 11 bases lying between them. Per germline, CDR1 DFQATT and CDR2 SNEGSKA (reference sequence). This CDR3 has 13 amino acids. The CDR3 DNA is TGCAGTGCTAATGGGCTAGGACAAGAGACCCAGTACTTC. Translating it yields CSANGLGQETQYF.

This clonotype was picked up many times. V usage is TRBV28 and J usage is TRBJ1-6; 7 nucleotides line up with TRBD1. The CDR3 is 15 residues long. Germline V gene lookup returns CDR1 MDHEN and CDR2 SYDVKM. J was trimmed by 8 bases and V by 8 bases; bases with no gene match: 12. In DNA form, the CDR3 reads TGTGCCAGCCAAAACCAAGGGGACAGCTATTCACCCCTCCACTTT. Its translation is CASQNQGDSYSPLHF. Looking up the rest from reference TRBV28 and TRBJ1-6 gives the full variable domain: DVKVTQSSRYLVKRTGEKVFLECVQDMDHENMFWYRQDPGLGLRLIYFSYDVKMKEKGDIPEGYSVSREKKERFSLILESASTNQTSMYLCASQNQGDSYSPLHFGNGTRLTVT.

This CDR3 reads CASSWVEDTQYF. CDR3 nucleotides: TGTGCCAGCAGCTGGGTGGAGGATACGCAGTATTTT. The chain employs TRBV7-6 and TRBJ2-3, with no clear D. Germline V gene data show CDR1 as SGHVS and CDR2 as FNYEAQ. This CDR3 has 12 amino acids. Trimming pared 4 bases from V and 6 bases from J, leaving 8 bases between. Combining the CDR3 with reference TRBV7-6 and TRBJ2-3 gives the whole variable domain GAGVSQSPRYKVTKRGQDVALRCDPISGHVSLYWYRQALGQGPEFLTYFNYEAQQDKSGLPNDRFSAERPEGSISTLTIQRTEQRDSAMYRCASSWVEDTQYFGPGTRLTVL.

This clonotype appeared many times. The CDR3 region is CSATGVQDEQYF. The CDR3 bases are TGCAGTGCGACAGGGGTACAGGACGAGCAGTACTTC. The J gene is TRBJ2-7, the V gene TRBV20-1, with TRBD1 matching over 8 bases. The CDR3 spans 12 residues. Germline loops: CDR1 DFQATT, CDR2 SNEGSKA (reference sequence). V lost 6 bases and J lost 5; bases outside the gene matches: 6.

This clonotype was counted between two and nine times. V gene TRBV20-1 combines with J gene TRBJ2-3, with D unclear. Germline-derived CDR1 and CDR2 are DFQATT and SNEGSKA (reference sequence). Trimming pared 3 bases from V and 5 bases from J, leaving 9 bases between. The CDR3 is 12 residues long. The CDR3 reads CSASEHLDTQYF. Written as DNA, the CDR3 is TGCAGTGCTAGCGAGCACCTAGATACGCAGTATTTT.

This clonotype was counted at least ten times. The J gene is TRBJ2-7, the V gene TRBV7-9; no definite D call. Germline CDR1 and CDR2: SEHNR and FQNEAQ (reference sequence). With 4 bases removed from V and 2 bases from J, the gap between germline ends came to 9 bases. The CDR3 has 13 amino acids. The CDR3 DNA reads as TGTGCCAGCAGCTCCGGCCCACCCTACGAGCAGTACTTC. Amino acids: CASSSGPPYEQYF.

In this sample, this clonotype turned up many times. This rearrangement joins TRBV7-9 to TRBJ1-3, with D possibly TRBD1 on 6 matching bases. This CDR3 has 15 residues. Germline-derived CDR1 and CDR2 are SEHNR and FQNEAQ (reference sequence). V was trimmed by 6 bases and J by 3 bases, leaving 15 bases between them. As DNA, the CDR3 is TGTGCCAGCAGTTTTCAGGGGCGACTTGGAAACACCATATATTTT. This encodes CASSFQGRLGNTIYF.

This clonotype was counted ten times or more. J is TRBJ1-2 and V is TRBV5-4; a weak D match, TRBD1 (6 bases). CDR3 length: 15 residues. V dropped 0 bases and J dropped 0 bases, with 9 bases sitting between them. CDR1 and CDR2 from the germline V gene are SGHNT and YYREEE (reference sequence). CDR3 nucleotides: TGTGCCAGCAGCTTGGGGGGGGCAGCTAACTATGGCTACACCTTC. Its translation is CASSLGGAANYGYTF.

The sample holds many counts of this clonotype. The rearrangement links TRBV20-1 to TRBJ2-7, with D possibly TRBD2 on 5 matching bases. The CDR3 has 14 amino acids. Per germline, CDR1 DFQATT and CDR2 SNEGSKA (reference sequence). Between the trimmed V and J ends, which lost 0 bases and 6 bases, there was a span of 15 bases. In DNA form, the CDR3 reads TGCAGTGCTAGAGATGCCGCGGGCACCCTCGAGCAGTACTTC. This codes for CSARDAAGTLEQYF.

The sample holds many counts of this clonotype. V gene TRBV3-1 combines with J gene TRBJ2-1, with TRBD2 matching 8 bases. After removal of 4 bases from V and 8 bases from J, the junction contained 13 bases not matched to a gene. The CDR3 extends over 16 amino acids. CDR1 is LGHDT, CDR2 YNNKEL, per germline (reference sequence). CDR3: CASSLRTSPSGDEQFF. The CDR3 DNA is TGTGCCAGCAGCCTACGGACTAGCCCTTCCGGGGATGAGCAGTTCTTC.

This chain links TRBV12-3 or TRBV12-4 with TRBJ1-6; D is uncertain. CDR3 size: 14 residues. With 6 bases removed from V and 7 bases from J, the gap between germline ends came to 13 bases. DNA for the CDR3: TGTGCCAGCAGGGAAAGGGCCGGAAATTCACCCCTCCACTTT. Translated, it gives CASRERAGNSPLHF.

The rearrangement uses TRBV29-1 and TRBJ2-3; D is perhaps TRBD2 (6 bases). This CDR3 region has 11 residues. CDR1 and CDR2 from the germline V gene are SQVTM and ANQGSEA. Trimming stripped 6 bases from V and 5 bases from J, with 9 bases between. CDR3 region: CSVGGRDTQYF. CDR3 DNA sequence: TGCAGCGTCGGAGGGCGAGATACGCAGTATTTT.

This clonotype was detected ten times or more. The gene calls are TRBV27 and TRBJ2-4; D unclear. There are 14 residues in the CDR3. Germline loops: CDR1 MNHEY, CDR2 SMNVEV (reference sequence). Trimming took 4 bases from V and 0 from J, leaving 7 bases between them. The CDR3 loop is CASSSKIAKNIQYF. As DNA, the CDR3 is TGTGCCAGCAGTTCAAAGATAGCCAAAAACATTCAGTACTTC.

The sample holds many counts of this clonotype. The chain has TRBV10-3 and TRBJ2-1, with D unresolved. Germline V gene lookup returns CDR1 ENHRY and CDR2 SYGVKD. The CDR3 spans 16 residues. Between the trimmed V and J ends, which lost 0 bases and 0 bases, there was a span of 9 bases. CDR3 coding DNA: TGTGCCATCAGTGAGTCTGACCTGAGCTCCTACAATGAGCAGTTCTTC. Its protein is CAISESDLSSYNEQFF.

At least ten counts were recorded for this clonotype. The J gene is TRBJ1-4, the V gene TRBV28; D remains ambiguous. Germline-derived CDR1 and CDR2 are MDHEN and SYDVKM. The CDR3 contains 15 residues. V lost 4 bases, J lost 7 bases, and 16 bases lay in between. The CDR3 loop reads CASSSRQPEGEKLFF. The CDR3 DNA follows: TGTGCCAGCAGTTCCCGGCAGCCAGAGGGTGAAAAACTGTTTTTT.

This clonotype was counted only a few times. This sequence joins TRBV5-1 and TRBJ2-1; 8 bases line up with TRBD2. J gave up 5 bases and V 4 bases, and 5 bases lay outside the gene matches. This CDR3 spans 14 amino acids. The germline V gene has CDR1 SGHRS and CDR2 YFSETQ. The CDR3 DNA is TGCGCCAGCAGCCAAGCGGGAGCCCACAATGAGCAGTTCTTC. The encoded protein is CASSQAGAHNEQFF.

This clonotype was seen many times. The V call is TRBV24-1, the J call TRBJ2-5; tentative D call: TRBD2 (6 bases). This CDR3 spans 14 amino acids. Trimming took 7 bases from V and 2 from J, leaving 13 bases between them. Germline V gene lookup returns CDR1 KGHDR and CDR2 SFDVKD. The CDR3 sequence: CATSFGRGQETQYF. The CDR3 nucleotides read TGTGCCACCAGCTTCGGGCGGGGACAAGAGACCCAGTACTTC.

In this sample, this clonotype turned up many times. J is TRBJ2-7 and V is TRBV29-1; D is ambiguous. V was cut by 3 bases and J by 3 bases, with 9 bases left in between. The length of the CDR3 is 12 residues. Germline-derived CDR1 and CDR2 are SQVTM and ANQGSEA. DNA of the CDR3: TGCAGCGTTGAGGGGTTGGGCTACGAGCAGTACTTC. Its translation is CSVEGLGYEQYF.

The table lists this clonotype with many counts. The gene calls are TRBV10-2 and TRBJ1-5; D not certain. Germline values: CDR1 WSHSY, CDR2 SAAADI. V lost 5 bases, J lost 0 bases, and 8 bases lay in between. The CDR3 runs to 14 residues. The CDR3 spells CASSPVNSNQPQHF. DNA for the CDR3: TGCGCCAGCAGTCCAGTCAATAGCAATCAGCCCCAGCATTTT.

This clonotype has just a few counts. V usage is TRBV4-3 and J usage is TRBJ2-3; TRBD2 matches at 9 bases. Germline CDR1 and CDR2: LGHNA and YSLEER. The trim removed 3 bases at V and 5 bases at J, leaving 9 bases unmatched. This CDR3 is 16 amino acids long. As DNA, the CDR3 is TGCGCCAGCAGCCAGTCCCTAGCGGGATATGAAGATACGCAGTATTTT. Its protein is CASSQSLAGYEDTQYF.

This clonotype was picked up many times. The V call is TRBV20-1, the J call TRBJ2-7; maybe TRBD2 (5 bases). The ends were cut back, 5 bases at V and 6 bases at J, with 20 bases in the middle. The CDR3 consists of 14 residues. CDR1 DFQATT and CDR2 SNEGSKA come from the germline V gene (reference sequence). CDR3 sequence (DNA): TGCAGTGCTCCTTTACGGACTTCGAGTCCCGAGCAGTACTTC. Its protein is CSAPLRTSSPEQYF.

With regard to this clonotype: This could be a read error, since a much larger clone is one nucleotide away. This likely comes from a read error, as the CDR3 has no conserved phenylalanine or tryptophan at its end. The CDR3 DNA reads TGTGCCACCAGCAGCTATTCCGAGGGGGAGGCCTACAATGAGCAGTTCTCC. Protein sequence: CATSSYSEGEAYNEQFS. The chain couples TRBV15 to TRBJ2-1, with D perhaps TRBD1 or TRBD2 (6 bases each). V lost 3 bases to trimming and J lost 2 bases, with 17 bases between them. The CDR3 runs 17 residues. Germline V gives CDR1 LNHNV, CDR2 YYDKDF (reference sequence).

In its sample, this clonotype was seen many times. The V and J genes are TRBV20-1 and TRBJ1-2; unclear D gene. V lost 6 bases and J lost 4, with 12 bases in between. The CDR3 is 12 amino acids. Germline V lookup: CDR1 DFQATT, CDR2 SNEGSKA (reference sequence). CDR3 in DNA: TGCAGTGCGTCACAGCCCATCTATGGCTACACCTTC. Residues: CSASQPIYGYTF.